The clone carrying this T cell receptor beta chain was seen only a few times. This entry comes from a study of blood T cell repertoires in COVID-19. About the study: The origin of the acute and convalescent COVID-19 samples was the United States, Italy and Spain. T cells, B-cell-depleted T cells, or PBMCs supplied cDNA or gDNA.

Per the study methods: The assay estimated nucleated cells by amplifying reference gene primers. Here immunoSEQ multiplex PCR was the method, and the copy in TCRdb shows in-frame clones only, minus some. V and J calls and clone size are as listed in that table; D and trimming were resolved from the DNA. Of approximately 140,000 clones listed, around 82% were seen once; the top ten hold approximately 1.5%. V shed 4 bases, J shed 6 bases, and the junction held 4 bases outside the gene matches. CDR3 length: 15 residues. Germline V gives CDR1 LGHDT, CDR2 YNNKEL (reference sequence). This chain links TRBV3-1 (or the pseudogene TRBV3-2) with TRBJ1-5; 12 bases are shared with TRBD1. Sequencing input: peripheral blood. This receptor was obtained from a man in his 60s with acute or convalescent COVID-19. The CDR3 spells CASSRGTGGVQPQHF. The DNA of the CDR3 is TGTGCCAGCAGCCGAGGGACAGGGGGCGTTCAGCCCCAGCATTTT.